The TCR beta chain described here comes from a study of blood T cell repertoires in COVID-19. At the level of the study: T cells, B-cell-depleted T cells, or PBMCs provided the cDNA or gDNA that served as material.

V gave up 4 bases and J gave up 0 bases; unmatched junction bases: 2. There are 15 residues in the CDR3. Germline assignment: CDR1 MNHEY and CDR2 SVGEGT. All enrollees were about 18 to 89 years old and from some 24 US areas. Participants had their cohort set by participant-reported clinical history. Original analysis: Reference gene primer amplification yielded estimated nucleated cell counts. The assay was immunoSEQ multiplex PCR, and TCRdb's table has in-frame clones only and misses some. V, J and clone size are those of that table, while D and trimming were read from the DNA. The table records hundreds of thousands of clones, 83% of them present only once.

Sequenced sample: PBMCs or T cells enriched from blood (not recorded which). This rearrangement joins TRBV6-2 or TRBV6-3 to TRBJ2-7; 11 bases agree with TRBD2. This receptor was identified in a woman in her thirties or forties who had been exposed to COVID-19. In nucleotides, the CDR3 is TGTGCCAGCAGTTCAGGACTAGCGGGCTCCTACGAGCAGTACTTC. It yields the protein CASSSGLAGSYEQYF.